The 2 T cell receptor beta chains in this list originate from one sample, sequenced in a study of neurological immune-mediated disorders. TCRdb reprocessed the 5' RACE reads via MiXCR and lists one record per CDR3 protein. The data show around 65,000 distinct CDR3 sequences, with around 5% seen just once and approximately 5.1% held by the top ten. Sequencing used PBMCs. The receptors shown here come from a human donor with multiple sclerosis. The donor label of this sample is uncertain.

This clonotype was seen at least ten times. The CDR3 nucleotides read TGCAGTGCTACTTGGGGGACAGGGCCCAATGAGCAGTTCTTC. Protein: CSATWGTGPNEQFF. The chain carries TRBV20-1 and TRBJ2-1; 9 bases match TRBD1. The CDR3 is 14 residues long. Germline V gene sequence: CDR1 DFQATT, CDR2 SNEGSKA (reference sequence). J gave up 6 bases and V 4 bases, and 7 bases lay outside the gene matches.

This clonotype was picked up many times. CDR3 coding DNA: TGCGCCAGCAAGGAAGGGCTAGCGGGGTATCAACAGTTCTTC. This translates into CASKEGLAGYQQFF. The chain employs TRBV5-1 and TRBJ2-1, with 9 bases aligning to TRBD2. This CDR3 is 14 amino acids long. V lost 6 bases and J lost 13; bases outside the gene matches: 14. Germline loops: CDR1 SGHRS, CDR2 YFSETQ.